What follows are 9 T cell receptor beta chains derived from one specimen sequenced in a study of CD4+ T cells in melanoma (dated by TCRdb to 2022 to 2024). The receptor library was made with the immunoSEQ multiplex PCR assay. In its TCRdb copy, this immuneACCESS table keeps in-frame sequences only and misses some clones. Where compared with another copy, unresolved V genes explain less than half of these, and the others have no known cause. This sample is represented by 7,500 to 9,500 clones; around two thirds of them were singletons. 16% of the sample belongs to the ten largest clones. The sample taken for sequencing was cells from a culture (not recorded whether cultured in vitro). These receptors originate from a human donor with melanoma.

This sequence joins TRBV2 and TRBJ1-1; the match to TRBD1 covers 9 bases. Germline CDR1 SNHLY, CDR2 FYNNEI. V shed 5 bases, J shed 5 bases, and the junction held 3 bases outside the gene matches. The CDR3 totals 13 residues. The CDR3 region is CASSKQGATEAFF. DNA for the CDR3: TGTGCCAGCAGTAAACAGGGGGCGACTGAAGCTTTCTTT.

The CDR3 coding sequence is TGTGCCAGCAGCCATATTCCCGGCGGGGCCTCCGAGCAGTACTTC. This codes for CASSHIPGGASEQYF. The chain recombines TRBV14 with TRBJ2-7; possible D gene TRBD2, 6 bases. Germline V lookup: CDR1 SGHDN, CDR2 FVKESK. The V end was cut by 3 bases, the J end by 6 bases, with 18 bases between. The CDR3 length is 15 residues.

The CDR3 DNA sequence: TGCGCCAGCAGGTCAAAGGTTCAGCACGACTATGGCTACACCTTC. Its protein is CASRSKVQHDYGYTF. The chain employs TRBV23-1 and TRBJ1-2; D ambiguous. TRBV23-1 is an open reading frame, and its role is uncertain. Trimming pared 6 bases from V and 3 bases from J, leaving 17 bases between. The CDR3 is 15 residues long.

This chain joins TRBV25-1 and TRBJ2-2, with 7 bases identical to TRBD1. The CDR3 runs to 16 residues. Germline V gene sequence: CDR1 MGHDK, CDR2 SYGVNS. The J segment lost 5 bases and the V segment lost 3 bases, leaving 9 bases of the junction unmatched. For the CDR3, the DNA is TGTGCCAGCAGTGAGTACACAGGGGTTCCTACCGGGGAGCTGTTTTTT. It translates to CASSEYTGVPTGELFF.

The chain uses TRBV19 and TRBJ2-5, with D perhaps TRBD1 or TRBD2 (5 bases each). Trimming stripped 10 bases from V and 5 bases from J, with 20 bases between. CDR3 length equals 14 residues. From germline, CDR1 is LNHDA and CDR2 SQIVND (reference sequence). The CDR3 protein is CATKTGPGLETQYF. CDR3 in DNA: TGTGCCACTAAAACGGGGCCAGGGTTGGAGACCCAGTACTTC.

V gene TRBV7-9 combines with J gene TRBJ1-4; 8 nucleotides line up with TRBD1. The CDR3 runs to 16 residues. Germline CDR1 is SEHNR and CDR2 is FQNEAQ (reference sequence). The V gene end was trimmed by 5 bases and the J gene end by 4 bases; junction bases not matched to a gene: 9. The CDR3 reads CASSPLRGRSNEKLFF. In nucleotides, the CDR3 is TGTGCCAGCAGCCCTCTCAGGGGGCGGAGTAATGAAAAACTGTTTTTT.

The V gene is TRBV5-1, the J gene TRBJ2-3; the D is unclear. Looked up from germline, CDR1 is SGHRS and CDR2 is YFSETQ. The ends were cut back, 0 bases at V and 2 bases at J, with 7 bases in the middle. This CDR3 spans 14 amino acids. CDR3 DNA sequence: TGCGCCAGCAGCTTGGCCGTAGTCACAGATACGCAGTATTTT. Translated, it gives CASSLAVVTDTQYF.

The DNA of the CDR3 is TGTGCCAGCAGTTACCGGACAACCTCTGGAAACACCATATATTTT. Its protein product is CASSYRTTSGNTIYF. The chain employs TRBV6-6 and TRBJ1-3, with TRBD1 as a possible D gene (5 bases). Germline CDR1 MNHNY, CDR2 SVGAGI (reference sequence). The CDR3 is 15 residues long. The V end lost 2 bases, the J end lost 0 bases, and 8 bases lay between the germline ends.

The V and J genes are TRBV9 and TRBJ1-3; D is unresolved. The CDR3 runs 15 residues. The germline V gene has CDR1 SGDLS and CDR2 YYNGEE. Trimming cost V 0 bases and J 2 bases, with 9 bases left between them. The CDR3 spells CASSVDWRPGNTIYF. Written as DNA, the CDR3 is TGTGCCAGCAGCGTAGATTGGCGGCCTGGAAACACCATATATTTT.